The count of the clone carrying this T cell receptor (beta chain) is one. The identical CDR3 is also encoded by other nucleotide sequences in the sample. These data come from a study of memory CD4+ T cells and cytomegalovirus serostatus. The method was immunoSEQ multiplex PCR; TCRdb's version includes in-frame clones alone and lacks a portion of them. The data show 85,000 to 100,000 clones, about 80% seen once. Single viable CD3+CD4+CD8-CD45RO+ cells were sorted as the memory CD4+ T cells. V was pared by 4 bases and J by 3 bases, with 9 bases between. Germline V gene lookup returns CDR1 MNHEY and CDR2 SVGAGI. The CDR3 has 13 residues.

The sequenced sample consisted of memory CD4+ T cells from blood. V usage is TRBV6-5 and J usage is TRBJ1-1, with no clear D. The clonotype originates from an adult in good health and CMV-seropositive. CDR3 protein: CASSWHGDTEAFF. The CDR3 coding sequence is TGTGCCAGCAGTTGGCATGGAGACACTGAAGCTTTCTTT.